This TCR beta chain was documented in a study of human T cells and chemical hapten exposure. MiXCR, run by TCRdb on the RACE reads, gives a single entry per CDR3 protein. This repertoire shows roughly 84,000 distinct CDR3 sequences, 10% found once; its top ten account for 5%. Time point given: patch test 2, 6 weeks after DPC sensitization. Treatment in this sample: therapeutic diphenylcyclopropenone sensitization with weekly scalp DPC. The sequence was obtained from a woman aged 45-65 years with alopecia areata. Some clones in this sample may be carry-over from other donors' samples. This material consisted of whole blood, taken in connection with sensitization to the hapten diphenylcyclopropenone (DPC).

CDR3 in DNA: TGTGCCAGCAGTCAGGGGCCTCAATCCAGCTCCTACGAGCAGTACTTC. This translates into CASSQGPQSSSYEQYF. The chain carries TRBV7-8 and TRBJ2-7; a weak D match, TRBD1 (6 bases). Germline V gene lookup returns CDR1 SGHVS and CDR2 FQNEAQ. The CDR3 has 16 residues. V was pared by 6 bases and J by 0 bases, with 18 bases between.